This T cell receptor (beta chain) was captured by sequencing in a study of beta chain features in type 1 diabetes. Isolated RNA was reverse transcribed in full, so expressed TCRB transcripts were sequenced. The table came from immunoSEQ multiplex PCR; TCRdb's copy has only in-frame clones and leaves some out. This sample has hundreds of thousands of clones, with around 68% found just once. Study findings and constraints: Whether HLA type affects TCRB rearrangement stayed undetermined in the present work.

The CDR3 runs 14 residues. J was trimmed by 7 bases and V by 0 bases; bases with no gene match: 2. The germline gives CDR1 MNHEY, CDR2 SVGAGI. Notes on this clone: Its antigen remains unknown.

V usage is TRBV6-5 and J usage is TRBJ2-1; 8 bases align to TRBD1. Sequencing was performed on naive CD4+ T cells from blood. The receptor's source is a man aged 25 to 45 in good health. CDR3 region: CASSYSDRVNEQFF. For the CDR3, the DNA is TGTGCCAGCAGTTACTCGGACAGGGTGAATGAGCAGTTCTTC.